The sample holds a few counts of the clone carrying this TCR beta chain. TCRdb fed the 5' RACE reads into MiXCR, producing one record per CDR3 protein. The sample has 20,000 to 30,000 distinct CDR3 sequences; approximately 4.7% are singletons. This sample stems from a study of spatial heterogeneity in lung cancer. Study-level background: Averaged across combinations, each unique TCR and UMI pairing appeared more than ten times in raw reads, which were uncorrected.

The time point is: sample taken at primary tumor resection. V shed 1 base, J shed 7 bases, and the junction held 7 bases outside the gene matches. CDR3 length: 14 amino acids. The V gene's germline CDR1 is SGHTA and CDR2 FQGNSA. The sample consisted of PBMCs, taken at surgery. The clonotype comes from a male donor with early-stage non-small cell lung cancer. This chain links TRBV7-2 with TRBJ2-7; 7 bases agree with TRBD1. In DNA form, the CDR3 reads TGTGCCAGCAGCTTAGGAGGGGGCGCGAATGAGCAGTACTTC. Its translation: CASSLGGGANEQYF.